This T cell receptor (beta chain) was retrieved from a study of blood T cells in healthy people across ages. The CDR3 consists of 11 residues. Germline CDR1 and CDR2: DFQATT and SNEGSKA (reference sequence). The germline V and J ends were trimmed by 0 bases and 11 bases, with 10 bases remaining between them. A second PCR, run for about 6 to 11 cycles, used a sample-barcoded 5' primer plus a J-beta primer mix. TCRdb passed the 5' RACE reads through MiXCR, listing each CDR3 protein once. The table includes roughly 1,800,000 distinct CDR3 sequences, 40% to 55% detected once. The receptor was isolated from a woman between 40 and 50 years old in good health. V and J are TRBV20-1 and TRBJ1-1; D gene ambiguous. Sequencing used blood. The DNA of the CDR3 is TGCAGTGCTAGAGACAGTACCCAGGCTTTCTTT. This gives the protein CSARDSTQAFF.